This entry describes one T cell receptor beta chain. No antigen is known for it. The data belong to a study of cytomegalovirus exposure and HLA in healthy donors. Across the whole study: As an earlier analysis found, around 200 million T cells yielded 117 million unique TCR beta sequences. Overall study findings and caveats: Within the data, a cluster of highly shared sequence variants was likely a sequencing artifact. The study listed under 200 cytomegalovirus-associated TCR beta chains.

Germline CDR1 SGHRS, CDR2 YFSETQ. The ends were cut back, 0 bases at V and 0 bases at J, with 11 bases in the middle. The CDR3 is 16 residues long. Vbeta (60) and Jbeta (13) primers were used in the PCR. Data came from immunoSEQ multiplex PCR; TCRdb stores just in-frame clones and leaves some out. The table records about 160,000 clones, 75% to 90% of them present only once. Sequencing was carried out using PBMCs. The chain is built from TRBV5-1 and TRBJ2-3; D is ambiguous. This sequence originates from a man aged 25 to 45 in good health and CMV-seronegative. The CDR3 DNA reads TGCGCCAGCAGCTTGGATATTACAGTAAGCACAGATACGCAGTATTTT. It encodes CASSLDITVSTDTQYF.